The rows below give T cell receptor beta chains drawn from one sample of a study of T cells after yellow fever vaccination. TCRdb recomputed calls from the 5' RACE reads with MiXCR, one row per CDR3 protein. This sample has about 430,000 distinct CDR3 sequences, with under 20% found just once. The input for sequencing was PBMCs, taken before the yellow fever booster vaccination. The source of these receptors is a man in his late teens or twenties who received the YFV17D yellow fever vaccine. The CDR3 runs from the conserved cysteine through the conserved F or W. The order of the fields is CDR3 length, V gene, J gene, CDR3 protein.

>15|TRBV7-2|TRBJ1-1
CASSATRQGKAEAFF
>15|TRBV7-2|TRBJ2-5
CASSVNRGLRQTQYF
>11|TRBV29-1|TRBJ2-7
CSVGNTYEQYF
>15|TRBV30|TRBJ2-5
CAWSVLRGIGETQYF
>17|TRBV6-5|TRBJ2-3
CASSQMGLAISTDTQYF
>16|TRBV11-2|TRBJ2-3
CASRYTGRTSTDTQYF
>12|TRBV5-6|TRBJ2-1
CASSLGAPEQFF
>14|TRBV7-2|TRBJ2-5
CASSAGGERETQYF
>18|TRBV19|TRBJ2-5
CASSVTGTGGLIQETQYF
>15|TRBV6-5|TRBJ2-1
CASSYGGSLYNEQFF
>15|TRBV9|TRBJ2-3
CASSVAAGSTDTQYF
>12|TRBV25-1|TRBJ1-4
CASGTTNEKLFF
>15|TRBV14|TRBJ1-1
CASSLLGGKNTEAFF
>12|TRBV12-3/TRBV12-4|TRBJ2-3
CASSTLTDTQYF
>15|TRBV7-2|TRBJ2-2
CASSSQVANTGELFF
>15|TRBV4-3|TRBJ2-3
CASSQDHPRTDTQYF
>17|TRBV11-2|TRBJ2-5
CASSLPGGQGSKETQYF
>17|TRBV6-2/TRBV6-3|TRBJ1-1
CASSYPTQGGFSTEAFF
>14|TRBV7-9|TRBJ2-3
CASSSAWSERTQYF
>15|TRBV7-2|TRBJ2-7
CASSSRGLAGTKQYF
>14|TRBV9|TRBJ2-3
CASSVGLAGVTQYF
>11|TRBV6-6|TRBJ1-4
CASGRLEKLFF
>13|TRBV6-5|TRBJ2-3
CATQRDATDTQYF
>13|TRBV4-2|TRBJ2-7
CASSQAVTYEQYF
>15|TRBV29-1|TRBJ1-3
CSVALGANPGNTIYF
>14|TRBV7-2|TRBJ2-2
CASSLSRGTVELFF
>14|TRBV29-1|TRBJ2-5
CSGRLAGVHETQYF
>15|TRBV7-9|TRBJ2-1
CASSLNSGGTNEQFF
>14|TRBV12-3/TRBV12-4|TRBJ1-6
CASSLKGQDSPLHF
>14|TRBV15|TRBJ2-3
CATQMTQGKGTQYF
>14|TRBV7-9|TRBJ1-6
CASSMGQGNSPLHF
>16|TRBV5-1|TRBJ2-3
CASSLDQARRTDTQYF
>15|TRBV5-4|TRBJ1-1
CASSGTQGRNTEAFF
>15|TRBV4-2|TRBJ2-5
CASSQDSGGAETQYF
>14|TRBV7-2|TRBJ2-5
CASSLAWLQETQYF
>15|TRBV5-1|TRBJ2-3
CASSSRGGRTDTQYF
>14|TRBV27|TRBJ1-6
CASSFGAAHRALHF
>14|TRBV7-8|TRBJ1-1
CASSLGQRTTEAFF
>15|TRBV20-1|TRBJ2-1
CSAPGLAGEYNEQFF
>17|TRBV7-2|TRBJ2-2
CASSAPGTGAATGELFF
>13|TRBV20-1|TRBJ2-5
CSAGNHLGETQYF
>17|TRBV5-1|TRBJ1-1
CASSLSRLSPGTTEAFF
>14|TRBV6-1|TRBJ2-5
CASTRQGDGETQYF
>13|TRBV6-4|TRBJ2-1
CARLAGGGNEQFF
>13|TRBV19|TRBJ1-4
CASSIQGNEKLFF
>11|TRBV20-1|TRBJ1-1
CRTPTNTEAFF
>15|TRBV7-3|TRBJ2-1
CASSSQGPGGNEQFF
>15|TRBV6-5|TRBJ1-4
CASSYGRQINEKLFF
>16|TRBV12-3/TRBV12-4|TRBJ2-3
CASSSVVGAVTDTQYF
>11|TRBV24-1|TRBJ1-1
CATSDLGRAFF
>15|TRBV7-9|TRBJ2-1
CASSYTSGPYNEQFF